The entry that follows covers one T cell receptor beta chain sequence. The sample belongs to a study of shared clonotypes between healthy human individuals. Sorted subsets were amplified in replicate PCRs using 200 ng DNA, 30,000 to 35,000 T cell genomes. Repertoires were generated with immunoSEQ multiplex PCR, while TCRdb's copy carries only in-frame clones and drops some. The data show 2 million to 2.5 million clones, roughly 93% seen once. This TCR was recovered from a man between 18 and 35 years old in good health. Some clones in this sample may be carry-over from other donors' samples. Input material: naive CD4+ T cells from PBMCs. Stated subset: CD45RA+ positively selected.

The CDR3 reads CASFTGGNTGELFF. The CDR3, as DNA: TGTGCCAGTTTTACAGGGGGGAACACCGGGGAGCTGTTTTTT. The chain couples TRBV19 to TRBJ2-2; 8 bases are a match to TRBD1. Trimming removed 8 bases from V and 1 base from J; junction bases left unmatched: 3. Per germline, CDR1 LNHDA and CDR2 SQIVND (reference sequence). The CDR3 loop spans 14 amino acids. The full variable domain, with the rest looked up from reference TRBV19 and TRBJ2-2, is DGGITQSPKYLFRKEGQNVTLSCEQNLNHDAMYWYRQDPGQGLRLIYYSQIVNDFQKGDIAEGYSVSREKKESFPLTVTSAQKNPTAFYLCASFTGGNTGELFFGEGSRLTVL.